The clone carrying this TCR beta chain was seen a few times. Its antigen is currently unknown. The germline gives CDR1 LGHNT, CDR2 FRNRAP. The germline V and J ends were trimmed by 2 bases and 5 bases, with 8 bases remaining between them. This CDR3 is built from 13 residues. This specimen comes from a study of CD8 T cells in ankylosing spondylitis. TCRdb analysed the 5' RACE reads with MiXCR anew, one entry per CDR3 protein. The sample includes about 800,000 distinct CDR3 sequences, 10% to 15% of them seen just once. General observations from the study: In ankylosing spondylitis blood, a motif of about eight highly homologous TCR beta variants appeared characteristic.

The V call is TRBV12-5, the J call TRBJ2-3; D is unresolved. The sequenced material came from blood, either unsorted or a sorted T cell fraction (not recorded which). The receptor was isolated from a male donor with ankylosing spondylitis. The CDR3 spells CASGLTPGDTQYF. The CDR3 DNA sequence: TGTGCTAGTGGTTTGACACCCGGAGATACGCAGTATTTT.